This TCR beta chain originates from a study of blood T cell repertoires in COVID-19. This clone turned up a few times. The CDR3 is 14 amino acids. Germline CDR1 and CDR2: LGHDT and YNNKEL (reference sequence). The ends were cut back, 4 bases at V and 3 bases at J, with 12 bases in the middle. TCRdb's copy holds only in-frame clones and misses some; the assay was immunoSEQ multiplex PCR. The top ten clones hold about 9.8% of a sample with roughly 250,000 clones, more than 75% of them seen once. The clonotype comes from a man aged 35-49 years who had recovered from COVID-19. The chain couples TRBV3-1 (or the pseudogene TRBV3-2) to TRBJ1-1, with D possibly TRBD1 on 6 matching bases. Sequenced: peripheral blood. CDR3 loop: CASSPKQGHTEAFF. DNA of the CDR3: TGTGCCAGCAGCCCAAAACAGGGCCACACTGAAGCTTTCTTT.